The 21 T cell receptor beta chains in this list originate from one sample, sequenced in a study of blood T cell repertoires in COVID-19. TCRdb's copy holds only in-frame clones and misses some; the assay was immunoSEQ multiplex PCR. The sample lists under 200,000 clones; around 80% were seen once. Specimen: peripheral blood. The receptors originated from a man aged 60 to 75 with acute or convalescent COVID-19.

This clone was detected a few times. The chain links TRBV7-3 to TRBJ1-2, with D perhaps matching TRBD1 (5 bases). This CDR3 region has 13 residues. The germline gives CDR1 SGHTA, CDR2 FQGTGA. V lost 0 bases to trimming and J lost 4 bases, with 6 bases between them. CDR3 DNA: TGTGCCAGCAGCTTAACAGGGGCCTATGGCTACACCTTC. Its protein is CASSLTGAYGYTF. The whole variable domain, remainder taken from reference TRBV7-3 and TRBJ1-2, is GAGVSQTPSNKVTEKGKYVELRCDPISGHTALYWYRQSLGQGPEFLIYFQGTGAADDSGLPNDRFFAVRPEGSVSTLKIQRTERGDSAVYLCASSLTGAYGYTFGSGTRLTVV.

The count of this clone is one. This chain links TRBV27 with TRBJ2-2; possibly TRBD1 for D (6 bases). CDR3 size: 17 residues. Germline V gives CDR1 MNHEY, CDR2 SMNVEV (reference sequence). V lost 1 base, J lost 4 bases, and 16 bases lay in between. In nucleotides, the CDR3 is TGTGCCAGCAGTTTATTTTGGACAGATGATCTCACCGGGGAGCTGTTTTTT. Protein sequence: CASSLFWTDDLTGELFF.

V is TRBV5-8 and J is TRBJ2-3; D possibly corresponds to TRBD1 (6 bases). Trimming took 0 bases from V and 4 from J, leaving 18 bases between them. Germline CDR1 SGHTS, CDR2 YDEGEE. The CDR3 contains 17 residues. In DNA, the CDR3 is TGTGCCAGCAGCTTGGCCTTTGGGGGCGCTAGGGCAGATACGCAGTATTTT. Its translation: CASSLAFGGARADTQYF.

In this sample, this clone turned up many times. The genes are TRBV28 and TRBJ2-4, with D perhaps matching TRBD1 (5 bases). The CDR3 length is 12 residues. The germline V and J ends were trimmed by 8 bases and 7 bases, with 12 bases remaining between them. Germline V gene sequence: CDR1 MDHEN, CDR2 SYDVKM. CDR3 sequence (DNA): TGTGCCAGCGGGGCGCAGGGTAACATTCAGTACTTC. Protein: CASGAQGNIQYF.

The chain recombines TRBV18 with TRBJ2-7; D is possibly TRBD1 (6 bases). This CDR3 has 15 residues. V was pared by 1 base and J by 0 bases, with 10 bases between. Looked up from germline, CDR1 is KGHSH and CDR2 is LQKENI. The CDR3 reads CASSPRTGSSYEQYF. In DNA, the CDR3 is TGTGCCAGCTCACCACGAACAGGGAGCTCCTACGAGCAGTACTTC. The variable domain in full, completed from reference TRBV18 and TRBJ2-7, reads NAGVMQNPRHLVRRRGQEARLRCSPMKGHSHVYWYRQLPEEGLKFMVYLQKENIIDESGMPKERFSAEFPKEGPSILRIQQVVRGDSAAYFCASSPRTGSSYEQYFGPGTRLTVT.

This sequence joins TRBV19 and TRBJ1-1; tentatively, D is TRBD1 (5 bases). From germline, CDR1 is LNHDA and CDR2 SQIVND (reference sequence). The CDR3 is 15 amino acids. The V end was cut by 6 bases, the J end by 0 bases, with 14 bases between. CDR3 sequence reads: CASSRAGPLNTEAFF. In nucleotides, the CDR3 is TGTGCCAGTAGCAGGGCAGGCCCTTTGAACACTGAAGCTTTCTTT.

V and J are TRBV19 and TRBJ2-1; TRBD1 is a possible D gene (5 bases). The CDR3 sequence is 15 residues long. Looked up from germline, CDR1 is LNHDA and CDR2 is SQIVND (reference sequence). V lost 6 bases and J 4 bases, leaving 16 bases between the germline ends. DNA of the CDR3: TGTGCCAGTAGGACAGTTGAAAGGAAATACAATGAGCAGTTCTTC. Its translation is CASRTVERKYNEQFF.

The genes are TRBV5-4 and TRBJ2-7; D is unresolved. Germline CDR1 and CDR2: SGHNT and YYREEE (reference sequence). Trimming shortened V by 4 bases and J by 6 bases, and 14 bases separated the two germline ends. The CDR3 contains 13 residues. This CDR3 reads CASSLDVISEQYF. The CDR3 bases are TGTGCCAGCAGCCTGGACGTCATCAGCGAGCAGTACTTC.

J is TRBJ1-5 and V is TRBV7-8; TRBD1 aligns across 9 bases. The CDR3 length is 16 residues. With V trimmed by 1 base and J by 2 bases, 3 bases remained unmatched. Germline assignment: CDR1 SGHVS and CDR2 FQNEAQ. CDR3 region: CASSLGRDRGNQPQHF. CDR3 nucleotide sequence: TGTGCCAGCAGCTTAGGGAGGGACAGGGGCAATCAGCCCCAGCATTTT.

CDR3 region: CASSAGTSGFRGETQYF. DNA for the CDR3: TGTGCCAGCAGTGCCGGGACTAGCGGTTTTAGGGGAGAGACCCAGTACTTC. The chain employs TRBV6-1 and TRBJ2-5, with 11 nucleotides matching TRBD2. The CDR3 loop spans 17 amino acids. CDR1 is MNHNS and CDR2 is SASEGT in the germline V gene. J gave up 4 bases and V 4 bases, and 11 bases lay outside the gene matches.

The J gene is TRBJ1-6, the V gene TRBV5-5, with 10 bases lining up with TRBD1. This CDR3 comprises 15 residues. Looked up from germline, CDR1 is SGHKS and CDR2 is YYEKEE (reference sequence). V lost 3 bases to trimming and J lost 7 bases; unmatched junction nucleotides: 4. CDR3: CASSSRQGANSPLHF. As DNA, the CDR3 is TGTGCCAGCAGCTCACGACAGGGGGCGAATTCACCCCTCCACTTT. The whole variable domain, filled in from reference TRBV5-5 and TRBJ1-6, reads DAGVTQSPTHLIKTRGQQVTLRCSPISGHKSVSWYQQVLGQGPQFIFQYYEKEERGRGNFPDRFSARQFPNYSSELNVNALLLGDSALYLCASSSRQGANSPLHFGNGTRLTVT.

V is TRBV6-5 and J is TRBJ1-2; TRBD1 aligns across 8 bases. V shed 0 bases, J shed 5 bases, and the junction held 8 bases outside the gene matches. This CDR3 is 16 amino acids long. Looked up from germline, CDR1 is MNHEY and CDR2 is SVGAGI. CDR3 protein: CASSYSSAGGAYGYTF. The CDR3 DNA follows: TGTGCCAGCAGTTACTCGAGTGCAGGGGGCGCATATGGCTACACCTTC.

The genes are TRBV27 and TRBJ2-2; possibly TRBD1 for D (5 bases). The germline V gene has CDR1 MNHEY and CDR2 SMNVEV (reference sequence). This CDR3 has 13 residues. Trimming removed 6 bases from V and 0 bases from J, with 5 bases in between. Written as DNA, the CDR3 is TGTGCCAGCAGGGACACGAACACCGGGGAGCTGTTTTTT. It yields the protein CASRDTNTGELFF.

V is TRBV12-2 and J is TRBJ2-5; the table's TRBD1 call for D was not verified on the DNA. TRBV12-2 is a listed pseudogene. This CDR3 spans 15 amino acids. CDR3 DNA sequence: TGTGCAAGTCGCTTAGTCGGACAGAAGCAAGAGACCCAGTACTTC. Translated, it gives CASRLVGQKQETQYF.

The rearrangement joins TRBV24-1 to TRBJ2-1; D may be TRBD1 (5 bases). This CDR3 is built from 15 residues. V was shortened by 0 bases and J by 3 bases, with 8 bases between the two germline ends. Germline V gene lookup returns CDR1 KGHDR and CDR2 SFDVKD. The CDR3 loop reads CATSDLETDYNEQFF. The CDR3 region has the DNA TGTGCCACCAGTGATTTGGAGACAGACTACAATGAGCAGTTCTTC.

In its sample, this clone was seen once. The J gene is TRBJ1-4, the V gene TRBV2, with TRBD1 matching over 9 bases. This CDR3 is built from 14 residues. Germline values: CDR1 SNHLY, CDR2 FYNNEI. Trimming cost V 11 bases and J 3 bases; bases outside gene matches: 7. CDR3 DNA: TGTGCCGGGTGGACAGGGGCTGCTAATGAAAAACTGTTTTTT. Translated: CAGWTGAANEKLFF. The entire variable domain, with the rest obtained from reference TRBV2 and TRBJ1-4, is as follows: EPEVTQTPSHQVTQMGQEVILRCVPISNHLYFYWYRQILGQKVEFLVSFYNNEISEKSEIFDDQFSVERPDGSNFTLKIRSTKLEDSAMYFCAGWTGAANEKLFFGSGTQLSVL.

The chain employs TRBV9 and TRBJ1-3; TRBD1 might be the D (5 bases). The CDR3 is made up of 15 amino acids. Germline values: CDR1 SGDLS, CDR2 YYNGEE. Trimming took 0 bases from V and 1 from J, leaving 8 bases between them. CDR3 sequence: CASSVEGQSGNTIYF. The CDR3 bases are TGTGCCAGCAGCGTAGAGGGGCAGTCTGGAAACACCATATATTTT.

The chain couples TRBV12-5 to TRBJ1-3; maybe TRBD1 (6 bases). The V gene's germline CDR1 is LGHNT and CDR2 FRNRAP. V was shortened by 4 bases and J by 0 bases, with 13 bases between the two germline ends. The CDR3 spans 16 residues. For the CDR3, the DNA is TGTGCTAGTGGTTCCAACACAGGGAACTCTGGAAACACCATATATTTT. It yields the protein CASGSNTGNSGNTIYF.

A few counts support this clone. The chain employs TRBV29-1 and TRBJ1-1, with 7 bases identical to TRBD1. CDR3 length: 15 amino acids. V shed 7 bases and J 1 base; nucleotides not matched to a gene: 12. Germline CDR1 is SQVTM and CDR2 is ANQGSEA. The CDR3 region is CSARNPGTANTEAFF. For the CDR3, the DNA is TGCAGCGCAAGAAACCCCGGGACAGCGAACACTGAAGCTTTCTTT.

This chain connects TRBV15 to TRBJ1-1, with 10 bases lining up with TRBD1. CDR3 length equals 16 residues. Looked up from germline, CDR1 is LNHNV and CDR2 is YYDKDF (reference sequence). With V trimmed by 5 bases and J by 1 base, 7 bases remained unmatched. The CDR3 nucleotides are TGTGCCACCAGCGAAGGGACAGGGGCCCCGAACACTGAAGCTTTCTTT. Protein: CATSEGTGAPNTEAFF. Complete variable domain (other parts from reference TRBV15 and TRBJ1-1): DAMVIQNPRYQVTQFGKPVTLSCSQTLNHNVMYWYQQKSSQAPKLLFHYYDKDFNNEADTPDNFQSRRPNTSFCFLDIRSPGLGDTAMYLCATSEGTGAPNTEAFFGQGTRLTVV.

A word on this clone: An end of the junction does not agree with germline; a read error may underlie this. This chain joins TRBV29-1 and TRBJ2-7, with D uncertain. The CDR3 consists of 11 residues. Germline CDR1 and CDR2: SQVTM and ANQGSEA. CDR3 nucleotide sequence: TGCAGCGTTCAAGATTACTACGAGCAGTACTTC. This sequence encodes CSVQDYYEQYF.